This T cell receptor (beta chain) was sequenced in a study of blood T cell repertoires in COVID-19. In the study overall: Sample material is recorded as cDNA or gDNA derived from T cells, B-cell-depleted T cells, or PBMCs.

The CDR3 runs 16 residues. With 3 bases clipped from V and 2 bases from J, the junction kept 3 bases outside the gene matches. CDR1 is SGHAT and CDR2 is FQNNGV in the germline V gene. TCRdb keeps only in-frame clones here, not all; method: immunoSEQ multiplex PCR. Of fewer than 70,000 clones in the sample, 80% to 90% were seen once. The TCR comes from an older woman with acute or convalescent COVID-19. The sample comprised peripheral blood. The chain combines TRBV11-2 with TRBJ2-5; 13 nucleotides line up with TRBD2. The CDR3 loop is CASSFTSGGGQETQYF. The CDR3 bases are TGTGCCAGCAGCTTCACTAGCGGGGGGGGACAAGAGACCCAGTACTTC.